This record concerns one T cell receptor (beta chain) sequence. The entry originates in a study of blood T cell repertoires in COVID-19. TCRdb's table, derived via immunoSEQ multiplex PCR, lists solely in-frame clones and lacks some. Among around 52,000 clones listed, 82% were seen once. Germline assignment: CDR1 MNHNS and CDR2 SASEGT. The CDR3 length is 15 residues. V gave up 2 bases and J gave up 6 bases; unmatched junction bases: 5. The sequence derives from a woman in her sixties or seventies with acute or convalescent COVID-19. The sample was peripheral blood. The V and J genes are TRBV6-1 and TRBJ2-2; 8 nucleotides agree with TRBD1. The CDR3 spells CASSELTGGSGELFF. The CDR3 region has the DNA TGTGCCAGCAGTGAACTTACAGGGGGATCCGGGGAGCTGTTTTTT.